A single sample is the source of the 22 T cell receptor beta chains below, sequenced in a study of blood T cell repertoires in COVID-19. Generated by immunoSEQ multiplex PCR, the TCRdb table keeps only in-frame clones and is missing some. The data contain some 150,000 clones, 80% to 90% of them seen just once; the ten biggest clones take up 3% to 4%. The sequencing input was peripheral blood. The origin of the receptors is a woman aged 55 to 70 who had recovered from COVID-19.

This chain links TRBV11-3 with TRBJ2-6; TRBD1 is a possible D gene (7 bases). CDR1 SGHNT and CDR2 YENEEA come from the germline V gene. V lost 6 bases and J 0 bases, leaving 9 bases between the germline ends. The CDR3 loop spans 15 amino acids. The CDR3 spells CASSQGGSGANVLTF. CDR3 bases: TGTGCCAGCAGTCAGGGGGGCTCTGGGGCCAACGTCCTGACTTTC.

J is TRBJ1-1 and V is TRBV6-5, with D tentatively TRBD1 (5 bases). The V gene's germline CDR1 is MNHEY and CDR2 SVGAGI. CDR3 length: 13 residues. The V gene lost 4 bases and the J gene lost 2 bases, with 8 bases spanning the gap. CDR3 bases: TGTGCCAGCAGTTTCGACAGTAACACTGAAGCTTTCTTT. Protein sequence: CASSFDSNTEAFF.

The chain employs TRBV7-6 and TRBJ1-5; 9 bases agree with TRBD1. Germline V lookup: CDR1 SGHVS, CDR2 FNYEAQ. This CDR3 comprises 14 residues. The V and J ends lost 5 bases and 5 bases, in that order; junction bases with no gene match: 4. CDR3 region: CASSLQGAYQPQHF. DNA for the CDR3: TGTGCCAGCAGCCTACAGGGGGCCTATCAGCCCCAGCATTTT.

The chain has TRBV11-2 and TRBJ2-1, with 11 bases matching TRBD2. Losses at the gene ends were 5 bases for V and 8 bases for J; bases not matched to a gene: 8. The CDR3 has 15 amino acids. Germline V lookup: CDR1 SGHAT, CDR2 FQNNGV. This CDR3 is CASSDLAGGRYEQFF. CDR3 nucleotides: TGTGCCAGCAGCGATCTAGCGGGGGGACGCTATGAGCAGTTCTTC.

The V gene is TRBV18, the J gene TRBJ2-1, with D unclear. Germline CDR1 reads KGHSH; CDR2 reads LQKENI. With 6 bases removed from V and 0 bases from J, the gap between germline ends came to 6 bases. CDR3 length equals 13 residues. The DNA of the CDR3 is TGTGCCAGCTCGCCGAGCTCCTACAATGAGCAGTTCTTC. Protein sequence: CASSPSSYNEQFF.

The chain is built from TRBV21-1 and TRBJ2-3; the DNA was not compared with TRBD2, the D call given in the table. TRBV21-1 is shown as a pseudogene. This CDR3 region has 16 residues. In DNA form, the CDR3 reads TGTGCCAGCAGCATCTTAGCGGGGGGCCCCACAGATACGCAGTATTTT. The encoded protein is CASSILAGGPTDTQYF.

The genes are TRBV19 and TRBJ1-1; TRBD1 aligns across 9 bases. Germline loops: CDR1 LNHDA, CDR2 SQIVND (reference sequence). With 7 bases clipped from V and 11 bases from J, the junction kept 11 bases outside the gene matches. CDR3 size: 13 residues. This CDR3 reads CASKHRDRADAFF. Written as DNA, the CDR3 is TGTGCCAGTAAACATAGGGACAGGGCGGATGCTTTCTTT.

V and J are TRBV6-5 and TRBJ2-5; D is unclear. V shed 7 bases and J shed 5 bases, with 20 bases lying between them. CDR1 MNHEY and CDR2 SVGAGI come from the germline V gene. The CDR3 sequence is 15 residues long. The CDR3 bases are TGTGCCAGCATCGTATACAGTCTCCCTGCGGAGACCCAGTACTTC. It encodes CASIVYSLPAETQYF.

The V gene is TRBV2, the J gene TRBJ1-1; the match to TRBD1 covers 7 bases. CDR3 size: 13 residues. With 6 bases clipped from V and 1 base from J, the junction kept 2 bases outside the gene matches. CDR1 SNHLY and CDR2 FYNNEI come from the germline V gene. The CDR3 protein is CASRRQGNTEAFF. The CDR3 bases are TGTGCCAGCAGAAGACAGGGGAACACTGAAGCTTTCTTT.

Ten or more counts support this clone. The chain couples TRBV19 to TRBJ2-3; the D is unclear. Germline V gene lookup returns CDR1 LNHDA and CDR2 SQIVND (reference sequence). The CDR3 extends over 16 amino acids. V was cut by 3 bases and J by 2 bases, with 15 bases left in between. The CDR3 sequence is CASSITHLRPTDTQYF. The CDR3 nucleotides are TGTGCCAGTAGTATTACCCATTTGCGGCCCACAGATACGCAGTATTTT.

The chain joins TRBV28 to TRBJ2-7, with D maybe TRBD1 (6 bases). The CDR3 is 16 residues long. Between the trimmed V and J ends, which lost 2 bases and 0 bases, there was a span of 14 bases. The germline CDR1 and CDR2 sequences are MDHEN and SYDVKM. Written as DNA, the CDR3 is TGTGCCAGCAGTTTACCCGGGACGGACAGCTCCTACGAGCAGTACTTC. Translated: CASSLPGTDSSYEQYF.

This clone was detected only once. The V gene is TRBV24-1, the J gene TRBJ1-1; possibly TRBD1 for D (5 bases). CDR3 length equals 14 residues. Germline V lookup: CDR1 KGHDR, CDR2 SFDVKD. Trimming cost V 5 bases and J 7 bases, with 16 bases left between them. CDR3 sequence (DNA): TGTGCCACCAGTGGGACAAACGGTGGAGATGAAGCTTTCTTT. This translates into CATSGTNGGDEAFF.

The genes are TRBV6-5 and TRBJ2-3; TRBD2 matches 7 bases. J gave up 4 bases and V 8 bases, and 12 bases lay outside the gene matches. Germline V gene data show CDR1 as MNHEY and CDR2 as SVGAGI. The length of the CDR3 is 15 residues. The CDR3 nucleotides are TGTGCCAGCGGGCTCTGGGGAGGGAGTGCAGATACGCAGTATTTT. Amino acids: CASGLWGGSADTQYF.

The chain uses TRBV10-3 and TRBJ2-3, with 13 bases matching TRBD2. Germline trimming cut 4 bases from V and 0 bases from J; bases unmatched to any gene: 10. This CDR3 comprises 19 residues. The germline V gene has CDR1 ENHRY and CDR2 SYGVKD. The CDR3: CAISGGLAGPGSSTDTQYF. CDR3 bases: TGTGCCATCAGTGGGGGACTAGCGGGGCCCGGGAGTAGCACAGATACGCAGTATTTT.

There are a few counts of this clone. CDR3 sequence: CASSSGGGEEKLFF. The CDR3 DNA reads TGTGCCAGCAGCTCGGGAGGGGGCGAAGAAAAACTGTTTTTT. The chain carries TRBV5-4 and TRBJ1-4; 7 bases map to TRBD1. Germline trimming cut 3 bases from V and 8 bases from J; bases unmatched to any gene: 7. The germline CDR1 and CDR2 sequences are SGHNT and YYREEE (reference sequence). The CDR3 has 14 residues.

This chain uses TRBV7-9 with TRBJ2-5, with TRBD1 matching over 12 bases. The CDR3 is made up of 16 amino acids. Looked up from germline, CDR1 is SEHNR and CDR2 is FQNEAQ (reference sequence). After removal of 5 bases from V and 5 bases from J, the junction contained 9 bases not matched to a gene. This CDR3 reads CASSTRDRGQWETQYF. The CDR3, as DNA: TGTGCCAGCAGCACTCGGGACAGGGGGCAGTGGGAGACCCAGTACTTC.

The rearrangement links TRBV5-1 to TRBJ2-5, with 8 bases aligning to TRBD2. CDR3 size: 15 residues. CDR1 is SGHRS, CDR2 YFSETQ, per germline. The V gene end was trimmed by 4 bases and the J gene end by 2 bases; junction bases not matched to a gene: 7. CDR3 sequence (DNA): TGCGCCAGCAGCCCGGGGGGGCAGACGCAAGAGACCCAGTACTTC. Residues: CASSPGGQTQETQYF.

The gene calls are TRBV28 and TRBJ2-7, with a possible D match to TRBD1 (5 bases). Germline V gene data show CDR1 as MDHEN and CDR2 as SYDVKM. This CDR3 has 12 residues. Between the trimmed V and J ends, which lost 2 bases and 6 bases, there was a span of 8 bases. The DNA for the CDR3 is TGTGCCAGCAGTTTAAGGGGTCTCGAGCAGTACTTC. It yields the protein CASSLRGLEQYF.

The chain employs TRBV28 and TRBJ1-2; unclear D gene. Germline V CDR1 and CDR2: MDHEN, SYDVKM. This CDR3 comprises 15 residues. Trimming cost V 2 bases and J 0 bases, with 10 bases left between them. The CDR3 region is CASSLIHQANYGYTF. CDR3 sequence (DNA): TGTGCCAGCAGTTTAATACACCAAGCTAACTATGGCTACACCTTC.

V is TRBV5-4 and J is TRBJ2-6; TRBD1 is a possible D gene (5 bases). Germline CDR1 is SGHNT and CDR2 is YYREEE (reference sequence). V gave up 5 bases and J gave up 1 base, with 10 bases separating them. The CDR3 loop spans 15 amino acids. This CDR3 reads CASSPRGSGANVLTF. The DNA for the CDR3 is TGTGCCAGCAGTCCTAGGGGTTCTGGGGCCAACGTCCTGACTTTC.

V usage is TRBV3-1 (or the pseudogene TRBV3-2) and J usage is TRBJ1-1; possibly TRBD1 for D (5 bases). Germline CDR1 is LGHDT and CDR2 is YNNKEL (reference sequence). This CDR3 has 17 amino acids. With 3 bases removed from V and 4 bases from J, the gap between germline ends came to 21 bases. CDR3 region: CASSQEGRLILSTEAFF. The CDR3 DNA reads TGTGCCAGCAGCCAGGAGGGACGGCTTATTTTAAGCACTGAAGCTTTCTTT.

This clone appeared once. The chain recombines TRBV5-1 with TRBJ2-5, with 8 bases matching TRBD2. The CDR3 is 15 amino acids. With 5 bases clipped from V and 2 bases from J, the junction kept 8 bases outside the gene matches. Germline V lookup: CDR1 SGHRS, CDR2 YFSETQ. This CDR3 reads CASRPSGGTQETQYF. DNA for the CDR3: TGCGCCAGCAGACCCAGCGGGGGAACTCAAGAGACCCAGTACTTC.